Sequencing of this T cell receptor (beta chain) was carried out in a study of T cell changes during pregnancy in multiple sclerosis. Measured with immunoSEQ multiplex PCR; TCRdb has only the in-frame clones, and not every one. The sample has 10,000 or so clones, over 80% seen once. The CDR3 sequence is 15 residues long. Germline V gene data show CDR1 as SGDLS and CDR2 as YYNGEE. The ends lost 3 bases at V and 4 bases at J; junction bases unmatched: 7. The sequence was obtained from a female donor in good health, enrolled as a control in a pregnancy study. This material consisted of CD8+ T cells from peripheral blood mononuclear cells, taken in the third trimester of pregnancy. The chain couples TRBV9 to TRBJ2-1, with TRBD2 matching over 7 bases. The chain's CDR3 is CASSAKSGTYNEQFF. The CDR3 nucleotides read TGTGCCAGCAGCGCGAAAAGCGGGACGTACAATGAGCAGTTCTTC.